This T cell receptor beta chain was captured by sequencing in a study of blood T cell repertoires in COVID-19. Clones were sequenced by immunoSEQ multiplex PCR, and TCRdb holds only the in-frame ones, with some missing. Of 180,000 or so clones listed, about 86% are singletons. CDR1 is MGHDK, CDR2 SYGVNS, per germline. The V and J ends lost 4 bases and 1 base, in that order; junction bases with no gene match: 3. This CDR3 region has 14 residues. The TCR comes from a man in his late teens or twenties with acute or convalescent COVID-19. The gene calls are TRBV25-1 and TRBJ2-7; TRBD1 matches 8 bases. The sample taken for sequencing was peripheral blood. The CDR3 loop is CASSVGQGSYEQYF. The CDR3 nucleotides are TGTGCCAGCAGTGTTGGACAGGGATCCTACGAGCAGTACTTC.